This TCR beta chain was sequenced during a study of blood T cell repertoires in COVID-19. Overall study: PBMCs, B-cell-depleted T cells, or T cells were the source of the cDNA or gDNA that made up the material.

The repertoire was sequenced with immunoSEQ multiplex PCR; TCRdb's copy has only in-frame clones and lacks some. The data show under 300,000 clones, approximately 88% seen once. CDR1 and CDR2 from the germline V gene are LGHDT and YNNKEL (reference sequence). V dropped 6 bases and J dropped 5 bases, with 13 bases sitting between them. There are 13 residues in the CDR3. Those who participated ranged in age from about 18 to 89 years and resided in some 24 US areas. Recovered Cohort 3 donors showed two negative PCRs, clearance, or symptom resolution. Sequencing was done on a sample of PBMCs or T cells enriched from blood (not recorded which). This chain connects TRBV3-1 (or the pseudogene TRBV3-2) to TRBJ1-1; D gene uncertain. This receptor was identified in a woman between 40 and 55 years old who had recovered from COVID-19. The CDR3 region has the DNA TGTGCCAGCAGTCGACTTCAAGGAACTGAAGCTTTCTTT. It codes for CASSRLQGTEAFF.